Given below is one T cell receptor (beta chain) in context. The data were taken from a study of shared clonotypes between healthy human individuals. Method: immunoSEQ multiplex PCR; TCRdb's copy keeps in-frame clones and lacks some. This sample has under 550,000 clones; 90% to 96% occur once, and the top ten carry roughly 0.06%. This TCR derives from a woman under 40 in good health. Input material: naive CD4+ T cells sorted from blood. The subset here: CD45RA+ positively selected.

This CDR3 is CASSLRGTSGANVLTF. The CDR3 DNA follows: TGTGCCAGCAGTTTGAGGGGGACCTCTGGGGCCAACGTCCTGACTTTC. This rearrangement joins TRBV28 to TRBJ2-6; TRBD1 is a possible D gene (6 bases). CDR1 and CDR2 (germline): MDHEN, SYDVKM. V lost 3 bases and J lost 0, with 9 bases in between. The CDR3 sequence is 16 residues long.